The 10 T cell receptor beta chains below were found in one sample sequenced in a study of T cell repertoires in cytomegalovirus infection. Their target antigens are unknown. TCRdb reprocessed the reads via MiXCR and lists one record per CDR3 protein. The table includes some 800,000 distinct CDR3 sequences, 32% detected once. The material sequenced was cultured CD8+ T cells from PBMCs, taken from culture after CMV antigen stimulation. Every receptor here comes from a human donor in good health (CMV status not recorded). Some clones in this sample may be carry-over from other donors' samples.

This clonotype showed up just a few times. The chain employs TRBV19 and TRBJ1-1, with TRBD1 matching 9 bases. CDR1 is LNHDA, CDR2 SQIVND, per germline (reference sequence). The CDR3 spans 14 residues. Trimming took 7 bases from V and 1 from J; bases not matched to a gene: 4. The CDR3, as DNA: TGTGCCAGTACCCCGGGACAGGGGAACACTGAAGCTTTCTTT. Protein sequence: CASTPGQGNTEAFF.

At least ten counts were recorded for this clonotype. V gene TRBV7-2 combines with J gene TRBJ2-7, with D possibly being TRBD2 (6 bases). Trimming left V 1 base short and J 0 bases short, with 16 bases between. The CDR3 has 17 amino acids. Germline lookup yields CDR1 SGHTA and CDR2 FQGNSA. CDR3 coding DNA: TGTGCCAGCAGCTTAGTTTGGGGCGGGGTGAGCTCCTACGAGCAGTACGTC. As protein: CASSLVWGGVSSYEQYV.

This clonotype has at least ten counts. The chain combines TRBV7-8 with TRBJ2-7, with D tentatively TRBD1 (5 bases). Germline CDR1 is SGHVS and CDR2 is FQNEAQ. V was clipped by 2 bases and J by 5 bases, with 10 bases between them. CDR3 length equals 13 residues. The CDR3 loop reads CASSLRGSHEQYF. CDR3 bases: TGTGCCAGCAGCTTAAGGGGTAGCCACGAGCAGTACTTC.

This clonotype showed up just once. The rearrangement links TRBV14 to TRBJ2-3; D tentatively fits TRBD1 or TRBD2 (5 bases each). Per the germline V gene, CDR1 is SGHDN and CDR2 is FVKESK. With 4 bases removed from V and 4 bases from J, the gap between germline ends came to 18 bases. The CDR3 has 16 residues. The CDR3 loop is CASSPPGPWDADTQYF. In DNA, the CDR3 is TGTGCCAGCAGCCCCCCGGGACCTTGGGATGCAGATACGCAGTATTTT.

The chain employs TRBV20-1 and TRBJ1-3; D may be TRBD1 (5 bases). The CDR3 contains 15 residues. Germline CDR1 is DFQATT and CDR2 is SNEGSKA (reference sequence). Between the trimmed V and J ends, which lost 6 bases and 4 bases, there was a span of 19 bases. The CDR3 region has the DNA TGCAGTGCCCCCATTAAGGACAAAAGAGGAAACACCATATATTTT. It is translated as CSAPIKDKRGNTIYF.

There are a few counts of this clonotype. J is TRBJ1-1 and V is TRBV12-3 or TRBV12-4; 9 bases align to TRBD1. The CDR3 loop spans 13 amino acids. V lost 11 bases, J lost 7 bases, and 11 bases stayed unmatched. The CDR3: CALSKDRGFEAFF. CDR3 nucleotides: TGTGCCCTAAGCAAGGACAGGGGATTTGAAGCTTTCTTT.

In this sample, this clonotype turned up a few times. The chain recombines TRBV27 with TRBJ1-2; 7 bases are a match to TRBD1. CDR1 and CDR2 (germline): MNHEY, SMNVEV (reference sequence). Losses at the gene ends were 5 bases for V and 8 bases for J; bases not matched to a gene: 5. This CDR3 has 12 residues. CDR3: CASSRDRVGYTF. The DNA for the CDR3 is TGTGCCAGCAGTAGAGACAGGGTAGGCTACACCTTC.

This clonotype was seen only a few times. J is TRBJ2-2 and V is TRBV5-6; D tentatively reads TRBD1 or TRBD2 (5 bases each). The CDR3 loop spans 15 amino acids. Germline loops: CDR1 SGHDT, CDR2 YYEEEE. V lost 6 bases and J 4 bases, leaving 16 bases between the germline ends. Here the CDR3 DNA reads TGTGCCAGCACCTCTGGGGGACGCGGCACCGGGGAGCTGTTTTTT. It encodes CASTSGGRGTGELFF.

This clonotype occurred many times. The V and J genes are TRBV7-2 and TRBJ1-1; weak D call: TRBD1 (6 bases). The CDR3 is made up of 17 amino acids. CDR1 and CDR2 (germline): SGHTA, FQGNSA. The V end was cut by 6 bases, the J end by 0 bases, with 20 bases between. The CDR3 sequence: CASSLNKLTGMNTEAFF. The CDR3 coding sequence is TGTGCCAGCAGTTTAAACAAGTTGACAGGCATGAACACTGAAGCTTTCTTT.

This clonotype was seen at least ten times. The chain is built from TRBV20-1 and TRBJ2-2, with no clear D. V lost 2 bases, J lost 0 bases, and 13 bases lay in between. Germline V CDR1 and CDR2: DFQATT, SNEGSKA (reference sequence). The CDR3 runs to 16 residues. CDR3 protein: CSARPRIHANTGELFF. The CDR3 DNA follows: TGCAGTGCTAGACCGCGTATACACGCGAACACCGGGGAGCTGTTTTTT.